A selection of T cell receptor beta chains follows, all from one sample in a study of monozygotic twins with inflammatory bowel disease. Reprocessing the 5' RACE reads, TCRdb reports a single entry for every CDR3 protein and omits DNA. Its listing shows approximately 400,000 distinct CDR3 sequences. The sample was blood. These receptors all stem from a human donor with ulcerative colitis or Crohn's disease, or a healthy co-twin of an affected twin (not recorded which). Each CDR3 is given with its conserved first and last residue.

j_call v_call cdr3_aa
TRBJ2-2 TRBV4-2 CASSASIQGNTGELFF
TRBJ2-1 TRBV14 CASNGQGSPYNEQFF
TRBJ1-1 TRBV7-2 CASSLWGVYTEAFF
TRBJ2-7 TRBV20-1 CSHGTRGNEQYF
TRBJ2-1 TRBV12-3/TRBV12-4 CARSPYNEQFF
TRBJ2-2 TRBV5-1 CASSLGPANTGELFF
TRBJ2-7 TRBV2 CASSSGRTVNEQYF
TRBJ1-1 TRBV15 CATSRVRVNEAFF
TRBJ2-3 TRBV15 CATSRSSPGEATDTQYF
TRBJ2-1 TRBV5-1 CASSLEVRIDEQFF
TRBJ1-2 TRBV28 CASSAGQGSYGYTF
TRBJ2-3 TRBV5-1 CASRVFQGVYDTQYF
TRBJ2-5 TRBV20-1 CSAVPGLAVETQYF
TRBJ2-5 TRBV5-1 CASSLEWASQETQYF
TRBJ1-1 TRBV6-1 CASSDTYAEAFF